Sequencing of this TCR beta chain was carried out in a study of CD8 T cells in ankylosing spondylitis. Study-wide points: Existing reports had already noted some motif variants in reactive arthritis synovial fluid and blood. Matched ankylosing spondylitis synovial fluid reportedly showed significant enrichment of disease-linked clones.

This clonotype was picked up many times. The target antigen is unknown. TCRdb reanalysed the 5' RACE reads using MiXCR and keeps one entry per CDR3 protein. The table shows around 230,000 distinct CDR3 sequences, with approximately 8.4% occurring only once. Between the trimmed V and J ends, which lost 0 bases and 1 base, there was a span of 7 bases. CDR3 size: 13 residues. Germline V gene lookup returns CDR1 GTSNPN and CDR2 SVGIG (reference sequence). The receptor was isolated from a female donor with ankylosing spondylitis or in good health (not recorded which). The V call is TRBV30, the J call TRBJ2-7; the D is unclear. The source material was blood, either unsorted or a sorted T cell fraction (not recorded which). CDR3 residues: CAWSVLASYEQYF. CDR3 coding DNA: TGTGCCTGGAGTGTACTGGCGTCCTACGAGCAGTACTTC.